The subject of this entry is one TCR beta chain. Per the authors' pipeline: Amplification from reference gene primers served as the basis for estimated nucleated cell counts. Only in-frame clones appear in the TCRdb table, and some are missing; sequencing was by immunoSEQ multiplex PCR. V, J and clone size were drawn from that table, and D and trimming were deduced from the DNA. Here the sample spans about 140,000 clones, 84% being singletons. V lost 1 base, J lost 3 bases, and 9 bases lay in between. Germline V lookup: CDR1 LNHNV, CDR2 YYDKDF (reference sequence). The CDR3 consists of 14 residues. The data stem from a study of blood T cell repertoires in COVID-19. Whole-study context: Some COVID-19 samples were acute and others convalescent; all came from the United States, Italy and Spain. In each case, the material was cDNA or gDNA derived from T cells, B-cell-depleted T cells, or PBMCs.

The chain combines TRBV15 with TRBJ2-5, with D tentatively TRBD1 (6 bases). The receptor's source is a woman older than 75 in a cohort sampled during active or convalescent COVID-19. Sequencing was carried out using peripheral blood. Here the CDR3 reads CATSRGPGEETQYF. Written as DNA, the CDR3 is TGTGCCACCAGCAGAGGTCCAGGGGAAGAGACCCAGTACTTC.